The 26 T cell receptor beta chains given below trace back to one sample, sequenced in a study of cytomegalovirus exposure and HLA in healthy donors. The PCR ran on 60 Vbeta and 13 Jbeta primers. Measured with immunoSEQ multiplex PCR; TCRdb has only the in-frame clones, and not every one. This table has over 110,000 clones, around four fifths appearing once. Sequencing input: PBMCs. Receptors were obtained from a woman aged 55-69 years in good health and CMV-seropositive.

This sequence joins TRBV28 and TRBJ1-1; 8 positions match TRBD1. CDR3 length: 15 residues. J was trimmed by 4 bases and V by 5 bases; bases with no gene match: 9. Germline V lookup: CDR1 MDHEN, CDR2 SYDVKM. CDR3 sequence reads: CASSLPQGAATEAFF. CDR3 DNA: TGTGCCAGCAGTCTCCCTCAGGGGGCGGCCACTGAAGCTTTCTTT.

The gene calls are TRBV28 and TRBJ2-1; TRBD1 is a possible D gene (6 bases). This CDR3 comprises 17 residues. The V end lost 5 bases, the J end lost 2 bases, and 19 bases lay between the germline ends. Per germline, CDR1 MDHEN and CDR2 SYDVKM. Here the CDR3 DNA reads TGTGCCAGCAGTCGTTCCCCCCCCAGGGGCGCCTACAATGAGCAGTTCTTC. As protein: CASSRSPPRGAYNEQFF.

The chain uses TRBV11-3 and TRBJ2-2; the match to TRBD2 covers 12 bases. The V gene's germline CDR1 is SGHNT and CDR2 YENEEA. V dropped 4 bases and J dropped 6; count of bases not matched to a gene: 12. This CDR3 contains 18 residues. CDR3 sequence (DNA): TGTGCCAGCAGCTCCTTAACCCTAACTAGCGGGGGGCCCGGGGAGCTGTTTTTT. Its protein product is CASSSLTLTSGGPGELFF.

The chain combines TRBV19 with TRBJ2-3; unclear D gene. The germline V gene has CDR1 LNHDA and CDR2 SQIVND (reference sequence). This CDR3 is built from 12 residues. V was shortened by 2 bases and J by 5 bases, with 5 bases between the two germline ends. The CDR3 loop reads CASSIPGDTQYF. The CDR3 DNA reads as TGTGCCAGTAGTATACCGGGAGATACGCAGTATTTT.

The gene calls are TRBV5-4 and TRBJ2-5, with TRBD2 matching 9 bases. CDR1 and CDR2 (germline): SGHNT, YYREEE (reference sequence). The CDR3 runs 15 residues. The J segment lost 9 bases and the V segment lost 0 bases, leaving 9 bases of the junction unmatched. DNA of the CDR3: TGTGCCAGCAGCTTGGGTAGCGGGAGTAGTGGGGCCCAGTACTTC. This translates into CASSLGSGSSGAQYF. The entire variable domain, with the rest obtained from reference TRBV5-4 and TRBJ2-5, is as follows: ETGVTQSPTHLIKTRGQQVTLRCSSQSGHNTVSWYQQALGQGPQFIFQYYREEENGRGNFPPRFSGLQFPNYSSELNVNALELDDSALYLCASSLGSGSSGAQYFGPGTRLLVL.

The chain has TRBV29-1 and TRBJ2-3; unclear D gene. V gave up 5 bases and J gave up 1 base, with 7 bases separating them. The CDR3 extends over 12 amino acids. Germline CDR1 and CDR2: SQVTM and ANQGSEA. The CDR3, as DNA: TGCAGCGTTTATACAGGCACAGATACGCAGTATTTT. Its translation: CSVYTGTDTQYF.

The chain recombines TRBV28 with TRBJ2-3, with TRBD2 matching 12 bases. Trimming cost V 5 bases and J 9 bases; bases outside gene matches: 3. CDR3 length: 13 amino acids. CDR1 and CDR2 from the germline V gene are MDHEN and SYDVKM. This chain's CDR3 is CASSIGTSGTQYF. CDR3 nucleotides: TGTGCCAGCAGTATAGGGACTAGCGGGACGCAGTATTTT.

The chain joins TRBV6-5 to TRBJ1-4; no clear D gene. CDR1 is MNHEY, CDR2 SVGAGI, per germline. V lost 5 bases and J lost 0, with 10 bases in between. There are 15 residues in the CDR3. Written as DNA, the CDR3 is TGTGCCAGCAGTGGCAGCGAAGCAACTAATGAAAAACTGTTTTTT. Its translation is CASSGSEATNEKLFF.

This sequence joins TRBV5-1 and TRBJ2-1; D unresolved. The germline gives CDR1 SGHRS, CDR2 YFSETQ. This CDR3 has 14 amino acids. Trimming pared 0 bases from V and 9 bases from J, leaving 13 bases between. CDR3 DNA sequence: TGCGCCAGCAGCTTGGGAGACTCTCACACTGAGCAGTTCTTC. Its translation: CASSLGDSHTEQFF.

V usage is TRBV6-6 and J usage is TRBJ2-7; D may be TRBD2 (6 bases). Trimming took off 6 bases at V and 0 bases at J, with 9 bases between the two ends. Germline CDR1 and CDR2: MNHNY and SVGAGI (reference sequence). This CDR3 has 13 amino acids. In DNA form, the CDR3 reads TGTGCCAGCAGAGGGACTGACTCCTACGAGCAGTACTTC. Protein sequence: CASRGTDSYEQYF.

This chain uses TRBV28 with TRBJ2-7, with 9 bases identical to TRBD1. There are 14 residues in the CDR3. Trimming removed 5 bases from V and 4 bases from J; junction bases left unmatched: 6. Germline assignment: CDR1 MDHEN and CDR2 SYDVKM. In DNA form, the CDR3 reads TGTGCCAGCAGTCGACGGGACAGGGATTACGAGCAGTACTTC. Its translation is CASSRRDRDYEQYF.

The chain joins TRBV7-2 to TRBJ2-2; a possible D gene is TRBD2 (7 bases). CDR3 length: 16 amino acids. With 8 bases removed from V and 0 bases from J, the gap between germline ends came to 16 bases. The germline V gene has CDR1 SGHTA and CDR2 FQGNSA. The CDR3 DNA reads TGTGCCAGCTACCGAGGCGGGGGCCCGAACACCGGGGAGCTGTTTTTT. Protein product: CASYRGGGPNTGELFF.

This clone was recorded only once. V is TRBV5-1 and J is TRBJ2-2, with D perhaps TRBD2 (5 bases). Deletions cut 5 bases from V and 4 bases from J, with 9 bases between. Looked up from germline, CDR1 is SGHRS and CDR2 is YFSETQ. The CDR3 length is 13 residues. For the CDR3, the DNA is TGCGCCAGCAGGTCGGGGTCCACCGGGGAGCTGTTTTTT. Translated: CASRSGSTGELFF. Supplemented by reference TRBV5-1 and TRBJ2-2, the full variable domain reads KAGVTQTPRYLIKTRGQQVTLSCSPISGHRSVSWYQQTPGQGLQFLFEYFSETQRNKGNFPGRFSGRQFSNSRSEMNVSTLELGDSALYLCASRSGSTGELFFGEGSRLTVL.

This chain links TRBV7-6 with TRBJ2-5; tentative D call: TRBD2 (5 bases). Trimming took 4 bases from V and 1 from J, leaving 19 bases between them. The length of the CDR3 is 17 residues. In germline, CDR1 is SGHVS, CDR2 FNYEAQ. CDR3 residues: CASSSRGELLTQETQYF. For the CDR3, the DNA is TGTGCCAGCAGCTCCCGTGGGGAGCTACTTACCCAAGAGACCCAGTACTTC.

There are a few counts of this clone. The J gene is TRBJ1-2, the V gene TRBV5-1; unclear D gene. Per the germline V gene, CDR1 is SGHRS and CDR2 is YFSETQ. The CDR3 is 13 residues long. Between the trimmed V and J ends, which lost 2 bases and 8 bases, there was a span of 13 bases. The CDR3 region has the DNA TGCGCCAGCAGCTTTCTGGGCCTTCAAGGCTACACCTTC. Its protein is CASSFLGLQGYTF.

CDR3 coding DNA: TGTGCCAGCAGCACCAGGTTGGGCACTGAAGCTTTCTTT. This sequence encodes CASSTRLGTEAFF. V and J are TRBV7-8 and TRBJ1-1, with D unresolved. The germline gives CDR1 SGHVS, CDR2 FQNEAQ. The CDR3 runs 13 residues. V gave up 5 bases and J gave up 4 bases, with 11 bases separating them.

This clone was recorded once. This chain joins TRBV28 and TRBJ1-4; TRBD1 might be the D (5 bases). The CDR3 is 14 amino acids. Germline V lookup: CDR1 MDHEN, CDR2 SYDVKM. Trimming pared 5 bases from V and 8 bases from J, leaving 15 bases between. CDR3 protein: CASSEVRVREKLFF. The CDR3 region has the DNA TGTGCCAGCAGTGAGGTCAGGGTGCGAGAAAAACTGTTTTTT.

V gene TRBV6-5 combines with J gene TRBJ2-1, with a tentative D call TRBD2 (6 bases). Germline CDR1 is MNHEY and CDR2 is SVGAGI. This CDR3 spans 15 amino acids. V lost 2 bases, J lost 9 bases, and 17 bases lay in between. CDR3 coding DNA: TGTGCCAGCAGTTACCGCGGACCCCGGGAGAGTGAGCAGTTCTTC. Translation gives CASSYRGPRESEQFF.

J is TRBJ2-2 and V is TRBV5-4, with 9 bases lining up with TRBD2. The germline gives CDR1 SGHNT, CDR2 YYREEE (reference sequence). The CDR3 consists of 16 residues. V lost 4 bases and J lost 2; bases outside the gene matches: 6. The CDR3 sequence: CASSIPLAGNTGELFF. The CDR3 DNA is TGTGCCAGCAGCATACCACTAGCGGGCAACACCGGGGAGCTGTTTTTT.

V is TRBV19 and J is TRBJ2-7; D is possibly TRBD1 (6 bases). V was cut by 5 bases and J by 0 bases, with 11 bases left in between. The CDR3 is made up of 14 amino acids. Germline loops: CDR1 LNHDA, CDR2 SQIVND (reference sequence). This CDR3 is CASSSRDISYEQYF. DNA for the CDR3: TGTGCCAGTAGTTCCCGGGACATCTCCTACGAGCAGTACTTC.

The chain uses TRBV6-5 and TRBJ2-7, with D perhaps TRBD1 (6 bases). CDR1 is MNHEY, CDR2 SVGAGI, per germline. The CDR3 contains 15 residues. With 0 bases removed from V and 7 bases from J, the gap between germline ends came to 16 bases. The CDR3 here is CASSYSVRGTGEQYF. In DNA, the CDR3 is TGTGCCAGCAGTTACTCGGTCAGGGGTACGGGGGAGCAGTACTTC.

The chain carries TRBV7-6 and TRBJ2-3; no clear D. The V gene's germline CDR1 is SGHVS and CDR2 FNYEAQ. V was trimmed by 2 bases and J by 4 bases, leaving 16 bases between them. This CDR3 contains 16 residues. CDR3 residues: CASSLYVLSIPDTQYF. In DNA form, the CDR3 reads TGTGCCAGCAGCTTATACGTGCTGAGCATTCCAGATACGCAGTATTTT. The full variable domain, in which reference TRBV7-6 and TRBJ2-3 provide the parts outside the CDR3, is GAGVSQSPRYKVTKRGQDVALRCDPISGHVSLYWYRQALGQGPEFLTYFNYEAQQDKSGLPNDRFSAERPEGSISTLTIQRTEQRDSAMYRCASSLYVLSIPDTQYFGPGTRLTVL.

The V gene is TRBV7-2, the J gene TRBJ1-2; D gene unclear. Germline lookup yields CDR1 SGHTA and CDR2 FQGNSA. This CDR3 region has 12 residues. Trimming removed 5 bases from V and 5 bases from J, with 9 bases in between. The CDR3 sequence is CASSHGRYGYTF. In DNA, the CDR3 is TGTGCCAGCAGCCATGGGCGATATGGCTACACCTTC.

The chain has TRBV4-2 and TRBJ2-7; 8 bases fit TRBD2. V lost 0 bases, J lost 4 bases, and 8 bases stayed unmatched. Germline-derived CDR1 and CDR2 are LGHNA and YNFKEQ. The CDR3 extends over 16 amino acids. CDR3 in DNA: TGTGCCAGCAGCCAAGATCAGAGCGGGAGTGGGTACGAGCAGTACTTC. It translates to CASSQDQSGSGYEQYF.

The chain recombines TRBV19 with TRBJ2-1; TRBD2 matches 13 bases. Germline values: CDR1 LNHDA, CDR2 SQIVND (reference sequence). Trimming took 5 bases from V and 1 from J; bases not matched to a gene: 8. The CDR3 covers 18 residues. DNA for the CDR3: TGTGCCAGTAGTCCAGGGACTAGCGGGAAGGGGTCCTACAATGAGCAGTTCTTC. Translated, it gives CASSPGTSGKGSYNEQFF.

The chain carries TRBV29-1 and TRBJ2-1; 14 positions agree with TRBD2. Trimming took 4 bases from V and 4 from J; bases not matched to a gene: 3. Germline loops: CDR1 SQVTM, CDR2 ANQGSEA. This CDR3 is built from 15 residues. CDR3 nucleotides: TGCAGCGTTGGTGGGACTAGCGGGGGTTACAATGAGCAGTTCTTC. Amino acids: CSVGGTSGGYNEQFF.